This TCR beta chain was identified in a study of CD8+ T cells in alopecia areata (dated by TCRdb to 2017 to 2018). Turning to the overall study: High-throughput TCRbeta sequencing was used to examine T cell clonal expansion in alopecia areata in both the C3H/HeJ mouse model and human patients. Human TCRbeta sequencing covered scalp tissue and sorted CD4+ and CD8+ peripheral blood T cells from patchy and totalis/universalis alopecia areata patients and healthy controls. Clonality in the scalp was compared among normal scalp (n=4), patchy alopecia areata scalp (n=8), and alopecia totalis/universalis scalp (n=8). RNA was extracted with the PAXgene miRNA kit for fixed scalp, the miRNeasy kit for PBMCs, and the RNeasy kit for mouse skin. TCRbeta CDR3 regions were amplified by immunoSEQ multiplex PCR using 35 Vbeta forward and 13 Jbeta reverse primers.

Lesional scalp punch biopsies and peripheral blood were obtained from alopecia areata patients. PBMCs were isolated by density centrifugation and stained for CD3, CD4 and CD8, and CD4+ and CD8+ T cells were sorted on a FACSAria. Alopecia areata patients who were not treated were recruited through a multicenter biomarker study. In roughly five patients from the biomarker study, the blood CD8+ T cells went through an additional sort into NKG2D-low and NKG2D-high fractions. With regard to this clone: No cognate antigen has been identified for it. A junction end diverges from the germline sequence, so it may reflect a read error.

Its CDR3 holds 14 amino acids, cysteine through phenylalanine. Only the CDR3 portion is preserved as DNA: 42 bases, with reading frame beginning at the first base. From the germline V gene, CDR1 is LGHNT and CDR2 is FRNRAP. Library preparation was by the immunoSEQ multiplex PCR assay. For TCR sequencing, RNA was extracted from every sample and reverse transcribed into cDNA to serve as template. First-strand cDNA was synthesized using SuperScript III with a 2:1 mix of oligo-dT and random hexamers. Amplification bias was assessed with a synthetic immune receptor repertoire, and residual bias was removed computationally. In the authors' own workflow: Raw reads were preprocessed to remove errors, and CDR3 was defined according to IMGT conventions as the region from the conserved cysteine to phenylalanine. To get clonality, Shannon entropy was normalized by log2 of the number of productive unique TCRs and the result was subtracted from 1. Whether scalp clones were CD4 or CD8 was inferred by matching scalp TCRbeta sequences against CD4 and CD8 repertoires sorted from blood. TCRdb retrieved this table from immuneACCESS and kept in-frame rearrangements only. Not all clones are present; in checked studies, unresolved V genes account for under half, and no reason is known for the remainder. V, J and clone size are taken as reported in that table, and D and trimming were inferred from the DNA itself. This sample comprises under 40,000 clones, less than 70% of them detected only once. The top ten constitute 40% of the sample.

What the research found in general, with its limitations: Higher clonality and more expanded CD8+ clones were observed in lesional scalp than in normal scalp, particularly in alopecia totalis/universalis, a finding suggestive of antigenic drive. Unlike mouse skin, which is dominated by gammadelta T cells, normal human skin has resident alphabeta T cells that are also sequenced, and this complicates analysis of the scalp TCR repertoire. Compared with mice, TCR sequences shared between patients were less clear, possibly partly because of HLA diversity across the patient population.

The chain is encoded by TRBV12-5 joined to TRBJ1-1; TRBD1 is perhaps the D gene, given 6 matching bases. The sequencing sample was made of NKG2D-high CD8+ T cells sorted from blood. The cell subset or site label on this specimen signifies: sorted CD8+ NKG2D-high blood T cells. The sequence was obtained from a human donor with alopecia areata. The CDR3: CASGFPDRLKEAFF. The DNA sequence reads TGTGCTAGTGGTTTCCCCGACAGGTTGAAGGAAGCCTTCTTT.